This entry lists 14 T cell receptor beta chains sequenced from one sample in a study of early T cells in non-severe SARS-CoV-2 infection. MiXCR, applied by TCRdb to the 5' RACE reads, yields one record per CDR3 protein. Here the sample spans 55,000 or so distinct CDR3 sequences, around 6.6% being singletons. Sequencing was performed on whole blood, taken at baseline. These TCRs come from an adult who was a healthcare worker with PCR-confirmed SARS-CoV-2 infection or an uninfected control (not recorded which).

The rearrangement links TRBV5-1 to TRBJ2-5; D is ambiguous. Looked up from germline, CDR1 is SGHRS and CDR2 is YFSETQ. The CDR3 covers 12 residues. V lost 0 bases, J lost 9 bases, and 9 bases lay in between. CDR3 DNA: TGCGCCAGCAGCTTGGAGGCCCCTCCCCAGTACTTC. Amino acid sequence: CASSLEAPPQYF.

The chain links TRBV4-3 to TRBJ2-7; D may be TRBD1 (5 bases). CDR1 is LGHNA and CDR2 is YSLEER in the germline V gene. Between the trimmed V and J ends, which lost 1 base and 8 bases, there was a span of 15 bases. The CDR3 is 14 amino acids. CDR3 in amino acids: CASSQGGESIQQYF. CDR3 DNA: TGCGCCAGCAGCCAAGGGGGCGAGAGTATCCAGCAGTACTTC.

Many counts were recorded for this clonotype. The chain uses TRBV29-1 and TRBJ2-7, with TRBD2 matching 12 bases. Germline loops: CDR1 SQVTM, CDR2 ANQGSEA. V lost 6 bases, J lost 6 bases, and 9 bases stayed unmatched. This CDR3 has 14 amino acids. The CDR3 reads CSVTGLAGTGEQYF. CDR3 nucleotides: TGCAGCGTGACAGGACTAGCGGGGACCGGCGAGCAGTACTTC.

In DNA, the CDR3 is TGTGCCAGCAGCTTAGCACAGGGGAATGAAAAACTGTTTTTT. It is translated as CASSLAQGNEKLFF. V is TRBV7-6 and J is TRBJ1-4, with TRBD1 matching over 7 bases. The CDR3 is 14 residues long. V lost 0 bases, J lost 5 bases, and 0 bases stayed unmatched. CDR1 and CDR2 (germline): SGHVS, FNYEAQ.

The sample holds many counts of this clonotype. The chain recombines TRBV5-4 with TRBJ1-5; a possible D gene is TRBD1 (6 bases). V was clipped by 0 bases and J by 5 bases, with 6 bases between them. Per germline, CDR1 SGHNT and CDR2 YYREEE (reference sequence). There are 13 residues in the CDR3. The CDR3 DNA follows: TGTGCCAGCAGCTTGGACAGGGATCAGCCCCAGCATTTT. Amino acids: CASSLDRDQPQHF.

The V and J genes are TRBV15 and TRBJ2-7, with 9 bases aligning to TRBD2. The germline V gene encodes CDR1 LNHNV and CDR2 YYDKDF (reference sequence). The CDR3 length is 15 residues. V gave up 5 bases and J gave up 5 bases; unmatched junction bases: 10. This CDR3 reads CATSAQRGVLHEQYF. CDR3 nucleotide sequence: TGTGCCACCAGCGCCCAGCGGGGGGTTCTACACGAGCAGTACTTC.

This clonotype was seen only a few times. The chain joins TRBV9 to TRBJ2-2, with D unresolved. The CDR3 is 14 amino acids. Germline V gives CDR1 SGDLS, CDR2 YYNGEE. V was cut by 0 bases and J by 6 bases, with 9 bases left in between. The CDR3, as DNA: TGTGCCAGCAGCGTAGCACTGTCCCCCGGGGAGCTGTTTTTT. Protein sequence: CASSVALSPGELFF.

This clonotype was picked up many times. This chain joins TRBV29-1 and TRBJ1-1, with D maybe TRBD1 (5 bases). CDR1 is SQVTM, CDR2 ANQGSEA, per germline. The CDR3 spans 13 residues. The V gene lost 6 bases and the J gene lost 0 bases, with 11 bases spanning the gap. The CDR3, as DNA: TGCAGCGTCAGGGAAGATATGAACACTGAAGCTTTCTTT. It is translated as CSVREDMNTEAFF.

This chain links TRBV20-1 with TRBJ1-2, with D tentatively TRBD1 (5 bases). The CDR3 contains 12 residues. From germline, CDR1 is DFQATT and CDR2 SNEGSKA (reference sequence). The V gene lost 3 bases and the J gene lost 4 bases, with 9 bases spanning the gap. The CDR3 nucleotides read TGCAGTGCTAGGACAGACTTCTATGGCTACACCTTC. This encodes CSARTDFYGYTF.

At least ten counts were recorded for this clonotype. V gene TRBV4-2 combines with J gene TRBJ1-1; perhaps TRBD1 as D (5 bases). Trimming shortened V by 1 base and J by 5 bases, and 17 bases separated the two germline ends. CDR1 LGHNA and CDR2 YNFKEQ come from the germline V gene. CDR3 size: 16 residues. The CDR3 coding sequence is TGTGCCAGCAGCCAAGCATCCGGCGGAGGGGATACTGAAGCTTTCTTT. Its translation is CASSQASGGGDTEAFF.

This clonotype showed up just a few times. V and J are TRBV7-9 and TRBJ1-4; D is possibly TRBD1 (6 bases). Trimming pared 2 bases from V and 5 bases from J, leaving 9 bases between. Germline loops: CDR1 SEHNR, CDR2 FQNEAQ (reference sequence). This CDR3 is 14 amino acids long. The CDR3 region has the DNA TGTGCCAGCAGCTTAACAGGGTTGAATGAAAAACTGTTTTTT. Protein: CASSLTGLNEKLFF.

This clonotype was counted a single time. This sequence joins TRBV20-1 and TRBJ2-3, with 10 nucleotides matching TRBD2. Trimming removed 3 bases from V and 2 bases from J; junction bases left unmatched: 5. Germline lookup yields CDR1 DFQATT and CDR2 SNEGSKA (reference sequence). The CDR3 has 15 residues. The CDR3 region is CSASHLAGVTDTQYF. CDR3 DNA: TGCAGTGCTAGTCACCTAGCGGGGGTCACAGATACGCAGTATTTT.

This sequence joins TRBV7-2 and TRBJ1-5; D possibly corresponds to TRBD1 (6 bases). V was trimmed by 1 base and J by 3 bases, leaving 16 bases between them. From germline, CDR1 is SGHTA and CDR2 FQGNSA. The CDR3 loop spans 17 amino acids. Here the CDR3 reads CASSLVSAGVFNQPQHF. The DNA for the CDR3 is TGTGCCAGCAGCTTAGTTTCGGCAGGGGTTTTCAATCAGCCCCAGCATTTT.

In this sample, this clonotype turned up many times. The V gene is TRBV12-3 or TRBV12-4, the J gene TRBJ2-5, with 7 bases aligning to TRBD1. V was pared by 6 bases and J by 5 bases, with 6 bases of the junction left unmatched. The CDR3 has 13 residues. Here the CDR3 DNA reads TGTGCCAGCAGGAGGGACAGCCGGGAGACCCAGTACTTC. Protein: CASRRDSRETQYF.